Below, 16 T cell receptor beta chains from the same sample are listed, as sequenced in a study of OX40 agonist ivuxolimab in advanced cancers. The library was obtained by the immunoSEQ multiplex PCR assay. In TCRdb, the immuneACCESS table is reduced to in-frame sequences with V and J assigned. These tables do not hold every clone; where another copy was compared, an unresolved V gene accounts for under half, and the others remain unexplained. Across this sample there are around 70,000 clones, with about 93% seen only once. Clones ranked in the top ten supply about 8.3% of the sample. The input for sequencing was CD4+ or CD8+ T cells sorted from blood, taken in a trial of the OX40 agonist ivuxolimab. These receptors were taken from an adult with an advanced solid tumor such as melanoma, head and neck, liver or kidney cancer.

The chain couples TRBV13 to TRBJ2-7, with TRBD1 matching over 7 bases. Germline CDR1 PRHDT, CDR2 FYEKMQ (reference sequence). V was pared by 0 bases and J by 5 bases, with 1 base of the junction left unmatched. The CDR3 length is 13 residues. The CDR3 DNA is TGTGCCAGCAGCTTAGGACAGGGGCACGAGCAGTACTTC. Its translation is CASSLGQGHEQYF.

This chain uses TRBV6-5 with TRBJ1-1; 10 bases align to TRBD1. CDR3 length equals 15 residues. The germline V gene has CDR1 MNHEY and CDR2 SVGAGI. The trim removed 6 bases at V and 4 bases at J, leaving 8 bases unmatched. The CDR3 nucleotides read TGTGCCAGCAGAATGGACAGGGGGGACCCCACTGAAGCTTTCTTT. Translating gives CASRMDRGDPTEAFF.

This rearrangement joins TRBV9 to TRBJ2-1; 8 nucleotides match TRBD2. The germline CDR1 and CDR2 sequences are SGDLS and YYNGEE. V was pared by 4 bases and J by 4 bases, with 7 bases of the junction left unmatched. The CDR3 contains 15 residues. This CDR3 reads CASSPGGAGYNEQFF. The CDR3 DNA is TGTGCCAGCAGCCCCGGGGGGGCCGGGTACAATGAGCAGTTCTTC.

This sequence joins TRBV27 and TRBJ1-2; TRBD1 is a possible D gene (5 bases). The CDR3 has 16 amino acids. Per the germline V gene, CDR1 is MNHEY and CDR2 is SMNVEV (reference sequence). V dropped 0 bases and J dropped 4 bases, with 15 bases sitting between them. In DNA form, the CDR3 reads TGTGCCAGCAGTTTATCGGGCTTCGAGGGACCCTATGGCTACACCTTC. Translation gives CASSLSGFEGPYGYTF.

This chain links TRBV6-5 with TRBJ1-5; possibly TRBD1 for D (5 bases). Germline V gene sequence: CDR1 MNHEY, CDR2 SVGAGI. Deletions cut 2 bases from V and 6 bases from J, with 8 bases between. The CDR3 extends over 13 amino acids. As DNA, the CDR3 is TGTGCCAGCAGTTACGGGGCATTTCAGCCCCAGCATTTT. Protein sequence: CASSYGAFQPQHF.

The V and J genes are TRBV5-6 and TRBJ2-5, with D perhaps TRBD1 or TRBD2 (5 bases each). The J call is uncertain, as TRBJ2-7 better fits the DNA end. Per the germline V gene, CDR1 is SGHDT and CDR2 is YYEEEE. The CDR3 totals 14 residues. In DNA form, the CDR3 reads TGTGCCAGCAGCACCGGGACGGAGAACTACGAGCAGTACTTC. Translation: CASSTGTENYEQYF.

The chain joins TRBV19 to TRBJ2-5; possible D gene TRBD2, 5 bases. Germline assignment: CDR1 LNHDA and CDR2 SQIVND (reference sequence). The V end was cut by 7 bases, the J end by 0 bases, with 12 bases between. This CDR3 contains 14 residues. The CDR3 bases are TGTGCCAGTACCGACTATGACAACCAAGAGACCCAGTACTTC. This encodes CASTDYDNQETQYF.

J is TRBJ1-2 and V is TRBV5-1; 11 bases agree with TRBD1. The CDR3 consists of 14 residues. Unmatched junction bases numbered 3, after V lost 5 bases and J lost 3 bases. Germline CDR1 is SGHRS and CDR2 is YFSETQ. The CDR3 DNA is TGCGCCAGCAGGTGGACAGGGGGCGACTATGGCTACACCTTC. Translating it yields CASRWTGGDYGYTF.

CDR3 sequence: CASSDSAGESTDTQYF. The DNA for the CDR3 is TGTGCCAGCAGTGACAGCGCGGGGGAGAGCACAGATACGCAGTATTTT. This chain connects TRBV2 to TRBJ2-3; 7 nucleotides agree with TRBD2. J gave up 0 bases and V 3 bases, and 6 bases lay outside the gene matches. The CDR3 contains 16 residues. The germline CDR1 and CDR2 sequences are SNHLY and FYNNEI.

The chain recombines TRBV2 with TRBJ2-7; D remains ambiguous. Trimming took 6 bases from V and 0 from J, leaving 9 bases between them. The V gene's germline CDR1 is SNHLY and CDR2 FYNNEI. This CDR3 spans 13 amino acids. The DNA for the CDR3 is TGTGCCAGCAGGGCACGGAGCTCCTACGAGCAGTACTTC. This translates into CASRARSSYEQYF.

CDR3 protein: CASSPGTGGIEQYF. CDR3 nucleotides: TGTGCCAGCAGCCCCGGGACAGGGGGTATCGAGCAGTACTTC. This chain connects TRBV27 to TRBJ2-7; 11 bases match TRBD1. Germline CDR1 is MNHEY and CDR2 is SMNVEV (reference sequence). This CDR3 region has 14 residues. V shed 6 bases and J 6 bases; nucleotides not matched to a gene: 7.

The chain joins TRBV4-2 to TRBJ1-1; D may be TRBD1 (6 bases). CDR3 length: 17 residues. The V gene's germline CDR1 is LGHNA and CDR2 YNFKEQ. V lost 5 bases and J lost 5, with 24 bases in between. The CDR3 DNA follows: TGTGCCAGCAGCAGCTTAACAGGGTCGAATCATTGGACTGAAGCTTTCTTT. Its protein product is CASSSLTGSNHWTEAFF.

This clone was counted once. The genes are TRBV30 and TRBJ2-7; 7 bases match TRBD1. This CDR3 spans 16 amino acids. Germline assignment: CDR1 GTSNPN and CDR2 SVGIG (reference sequence). The V gene end was trimmed by 5 bases and the J gene end by 0 bases; junction bases not matched to a gene: 13. CDR3 in DNA: TGTGCCTGGGACCCCGGCGTGGACAGGTCCTCCTACGAGCAGTACTTC. Translation: CAWDPGVDRSSYEQYF.

The rearrangement joins TRBV5-6 to TRBJ1-5, with TRBD1 matching 8 bases. CDR1 and CDR2 from the germline V gene are SGHDT and YYEEEE. CDR3 length equals 16 residues. The ends lost 3 bases at V and 2 bases at J; junction bases unmatched: 7. DNA of the CDR3: TGTGCCAGCAGCTGGAGCAGGGGGCAGGGCAATCAGCCCCAGCATTTT. It translates to CASSWSRGQGNQPQHF.

This sequence joins TRBV27 and TRBJ2-3, with 11 bases lining up with TRBD2. CDR1 and CDR2 (germline): MNHEY, SMNVEV (reference sequence). The trim removed 5 bases at V and 4 bases at J, leaving 8 bases unmatched. The CDR3 consists of 16 residues. The CDR3 loop is CASSTIAGGPPDTQYF. CDR3 DNA sequence: TGTGCCAGCAGTACCATAGCGGGGGGGCCCCCAGATACGCAGTATTTT.

J is TRBJ2-7 and V is TRBV7-8, with D possibly TRBD1 on 5 matching bases. The CDR3 spans 15 residues. V was pared by 6 bases and J by 2 bases, with 17 bases between. Germline values: CDR1 SGHVS, CDR2 FQNEAQ. The CDR3 sequence is CASSPKGVPTYEQYF. CDR3 DNA: TGTGCCAGCAGTCCGAAAGGGGTTCCAACCTACGAGCAGTACTTC.